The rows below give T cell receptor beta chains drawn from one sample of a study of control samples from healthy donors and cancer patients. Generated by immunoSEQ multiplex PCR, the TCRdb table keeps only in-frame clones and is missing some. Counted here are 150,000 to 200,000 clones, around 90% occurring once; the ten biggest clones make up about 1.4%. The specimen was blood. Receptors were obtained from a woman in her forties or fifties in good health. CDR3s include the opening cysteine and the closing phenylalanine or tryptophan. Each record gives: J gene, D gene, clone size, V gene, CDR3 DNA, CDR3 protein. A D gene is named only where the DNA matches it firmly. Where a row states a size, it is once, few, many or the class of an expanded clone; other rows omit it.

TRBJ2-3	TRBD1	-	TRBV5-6	TGTGCCAGCAGCTGGAGCCAGGGGGCAGATACGCAGTATTTT	CASSWSQGADTQYF
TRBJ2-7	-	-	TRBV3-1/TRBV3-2	TGTGCCAGCAGCCAAGTGGCAGGGGGAGGCGAGCAGCACTTC	CASSQVAGGGEQHF
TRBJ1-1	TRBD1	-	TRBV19	TGTGCCACCGGGACAGGGGTAGGCACTGAAGCTTTCTTT	CATGTGVGTEAFF
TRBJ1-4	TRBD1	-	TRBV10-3	TGTGCCATCAGCGAGACCTCAGGGGGTGGAACTAATGAAAAACTGTTTTTT	CAISETSGGGTNEKLFF
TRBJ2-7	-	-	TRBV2	TGTGCCAGCAGTGTTCAGGGGGGGATCTACGAGCAGTACTTC	CASSVQGGIYEQYF
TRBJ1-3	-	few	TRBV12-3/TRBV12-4	TGTGCCAGCAACAAGGACAATGGAAACACCATATATTTT	CASNKDNGNTIYF
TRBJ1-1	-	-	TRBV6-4	TGTGCCAGCAGCAAAGGGACATCGGGCACTGAAGCTTTCTTT	CASSKGTSGTEAFF
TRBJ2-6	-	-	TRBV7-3	TGTGCCAGCAGCTTAAATTCGTTCGGGGCTGGGGCCAACGTCCTGACTTTC	CASSLNSFGAGANVLTF
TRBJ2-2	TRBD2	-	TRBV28	TGTGCCAGCAGACGAACTAGCGGGAGTTACACCGGGGAGCTGTTTTTT	CASRRTSGSYTGELFF
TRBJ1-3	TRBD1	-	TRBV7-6	TGTGCCAGCAGCTCCCGACAGGGAGGCTCTGGAAACACCATATATTTT	CASSSRQGGSGNTIYF
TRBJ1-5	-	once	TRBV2	TGTGCCAGCAGCAAAGGACAGTTTAGCAATCAGCCCCAGCATTTT	CASSKGQFSNQPQHF
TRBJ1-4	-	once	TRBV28	TGTGCCAGCAGTTGGGCAGTAGGTGAAAAACTGTTTTTT	CASSWAVGEKLFF
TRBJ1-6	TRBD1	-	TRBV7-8	TGTGCCAGCAGCTTTTCCGGGACAGGTCTGCTGCCCCTCCACTTT	CASSFSGTGLLPLHF
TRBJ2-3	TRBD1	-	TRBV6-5	TGTGCCAGCAGCGACAGGGAAGGCACAGATACGCAGTATTTT	CASSDREGTDTQYF
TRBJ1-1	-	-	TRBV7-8	TGTGCCAGCAGCCGGCGGTCGAGTGCTGAAGCTTTCTTT	CASSRRSSAEAFF
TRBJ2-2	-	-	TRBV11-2	TGTGCCAGCAGCTTAGAATGGGACTCGAACACCGGGGAGCTGTTTTTT	CASSLEWDSNTGELFF
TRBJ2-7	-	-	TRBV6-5	TGTGCCAGCAGTCCCCCGGGACACCATCTTGGCGAGCAGTACTTC	CASSPPGHHLGEQYF
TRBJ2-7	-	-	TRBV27	TGTGCCAGCAGTTTCCCTACAGCGGAGGCCTACGAGCAGTACTTC	CASSFPTAEAYEQYF
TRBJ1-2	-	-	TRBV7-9	TGTGCCAGCACCCTCAGTACCCTGGGGACTAACTATGGCTACACCTTC	CASTLSTLGTNYGYTF
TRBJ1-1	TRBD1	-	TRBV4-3	TGCGCCAGCAGCCAAGATCCTGACAGGGCTTCATTCACTGAAGCTTTCTTT	CASSQDPDRASFTEAFF
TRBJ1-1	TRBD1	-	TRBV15	TGTGCCACCAGCCAAGCGCGACAGGGAACTGAAGCTTTCTTT	CATSQARQGTEAFF
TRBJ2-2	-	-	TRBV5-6	TGTGCCAGCAGCTTGGGGGCGGGAAACACCGGGGAGCTGTTTTTT	CASSLGAGNTGELFF
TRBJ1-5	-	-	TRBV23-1	TGCGCCAGCAGACGCTGTGGCCAGCCCCAGCATTTT	CASRRCGQPQHF
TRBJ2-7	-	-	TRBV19	TGTGCCAGTAGTATGGGGCTAGTATACGAGCAGTACTTC	CASSMGLVYEQYF
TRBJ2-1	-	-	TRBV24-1	TGTGCCACCAGTGAGAGGACAGACAATGAGCAGTTCTTC	CATSERTDNEQFF
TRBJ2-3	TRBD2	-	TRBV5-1	TGCGCCAGCAGCCCCGGACTAGCGGGAGGAAAAGATACGCAGTATTTT	CASSPGLAGGKDTQYF
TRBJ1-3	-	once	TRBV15	TGTGCCACCAGCAGAGGTAACTCCTACTCTGGAAACACCATATATTTT	CATSRGNSYSGNTIYF